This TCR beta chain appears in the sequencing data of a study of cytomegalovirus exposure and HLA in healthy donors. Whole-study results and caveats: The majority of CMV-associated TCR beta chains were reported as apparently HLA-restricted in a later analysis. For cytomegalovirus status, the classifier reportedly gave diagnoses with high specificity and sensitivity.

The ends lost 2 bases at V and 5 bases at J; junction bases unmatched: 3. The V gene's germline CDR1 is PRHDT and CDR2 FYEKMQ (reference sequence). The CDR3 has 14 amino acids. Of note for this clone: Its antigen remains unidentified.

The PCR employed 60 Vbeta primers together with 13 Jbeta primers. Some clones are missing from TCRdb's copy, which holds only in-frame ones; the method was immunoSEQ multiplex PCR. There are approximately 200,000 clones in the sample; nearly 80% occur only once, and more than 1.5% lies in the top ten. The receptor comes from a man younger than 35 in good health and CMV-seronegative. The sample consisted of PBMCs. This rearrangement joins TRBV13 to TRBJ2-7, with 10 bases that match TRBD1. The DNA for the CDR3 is TGTGCCAGCAGCTTAAGGGACAGGGGCCACGAGCAGTACTTC. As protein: CASSLRDRGHEQYF.